These 3 T cell receptor beta chains share one sample of origin, sequenced in a study of shared clonotypes between healthy human individuals. Sequenced by immunoSEQ multiplex PCR; TCRdb stores in-frame clones only, minus some. Here the sample spans 500,000 to 650,000 clones, about 80% being singletons. Sequences were obtained from PBMCs. The receptors come from a woman between 35 and 50 years old in good health. Some clones in this sample may be carry-over from other donors' samples.

This chain joins TRBV28 and TRBJ2-7; D is possibly TRBD2 (5 bases). V lost 6 bases, J lost 9 bases, and 12 bases lay in between. The CDR3 sequence is 11 residues long. Germline V gene lookup returns CDR1 MDHEN and CDR2 SYDVKM. The CDR3 protein is CASRIRDSQYF. The CDR3 DNA reads TGTGCCAGCAGGATACGGGATTCGCAGTACTTC.

The CDR3 DNA sequence: TGTGCCAGCAGCGAAAGAGGGTCGTACAATGAGCAGTTCTTC. Translated: CASSERGSYNEQFF. The V gene is TRBV7-3, the J gene TRBJ2-1; weak D call: TRBD2 (5 bases). Germline V lookup: CDR1 SGHTA, CDR2 FQGTGA. The CDR3 spans 14 residues. Deletions cut 5 bases from V and 4 bases from J, with 12 bases between.

The genes are TRBV6-5 and TRBJ2-7; D unresolved. This CDR3 has 14 amino acids. In germline, CDR1 is MNHEY, CDR2 SVGAGI. The V end was cut by 4 bases, the J end by 4 bases, with 14 bases between. The CDR3 here is CASSSRAVTYEQYF. CDR3 nucleotides: TGTGCCAGCAGTTCCCGGGCCGTAACTTACGAGCAGTACTTC.